This TCR beta chain was identified during a study of OX40 agonist ivuxolimab in advanced cancers. Study as a whole: The study treated patients with ivuxolimab, an agonistic anti-OX40 (CD134) antibody. Patients assigned to dose escalation were diagnosed with hepatocellular carcinoma, melanoma, renal cell or head and neck cancer.

The germline V gene encodes CDR1 SGHKS and CDR2 YYEKEE (reference sequence). CDR3 length: 14 residues. J was trimmed by 4 bases and V by 0 bases; bases with no gene match: 3. Findings of the study overall: Antigen specificity remained undetermined for the expanded peripheral T cells.

Measured with immunoSEQ multiplex PCR; TCRdb has only the in-frame clones, and not every one. The table has more than 65,000 clones, approximately 91% seen once. Details on this clone: Its antigen remains unknown.

The gene calls are TRBV5-5 and TRBJ1-2, with 7 positions matching TRBD1. The specimen was CD4+ or CD8+ T cells sorted from blood, collected in a trial of the OX40 agonist ivuxolimab. This receptor was obtained from an adult with an advanced solid tumor such as melanoma, head and neck, liver or kidney cancer. The DNA for the CDR3 is TGTGCCAGCAGCTTGGTAGGGGGCACCTATGGCTACACCTTC. Translated, it gives CASSLVGGTYGYTF.